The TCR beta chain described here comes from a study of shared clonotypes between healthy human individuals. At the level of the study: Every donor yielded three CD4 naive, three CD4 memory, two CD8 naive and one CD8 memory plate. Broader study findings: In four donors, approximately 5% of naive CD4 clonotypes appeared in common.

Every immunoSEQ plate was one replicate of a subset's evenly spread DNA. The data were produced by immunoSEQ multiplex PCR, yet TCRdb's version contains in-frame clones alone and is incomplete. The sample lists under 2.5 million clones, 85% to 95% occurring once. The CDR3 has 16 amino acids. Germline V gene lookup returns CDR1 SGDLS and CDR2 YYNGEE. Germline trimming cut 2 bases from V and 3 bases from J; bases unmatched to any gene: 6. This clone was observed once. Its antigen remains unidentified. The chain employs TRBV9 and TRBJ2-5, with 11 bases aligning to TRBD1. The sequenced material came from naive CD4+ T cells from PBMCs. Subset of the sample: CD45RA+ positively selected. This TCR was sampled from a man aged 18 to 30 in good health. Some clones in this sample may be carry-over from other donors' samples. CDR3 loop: CASSVTGTGGEETQYF. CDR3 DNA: TGTGCCAGCAGCGTCACCGGGACAGGGGGGGAAGAGACCCAGTACTTC.